This TCR beta chain was captured by sequencing in a study of OX40 agonist ivuxolimab in advanced cancers. A note on the overall study: Ivuxolimab was a fully human IgG2 agonistic monoclonal antibody targeting the costimulatory receptor OX40 (CD134). The point of sequencing TCRbeta in the periphery was to test whether ivuxolimab changed TCR sequence diversity and drove clonal T-cell expansion. The monotherapy dose-escalation portion (N = 52 patients) of the phase I ivuxolimab trial is reported in the paper. Partial responses occurred in three dose-escalation patients, of whom one had hepatocellular carcinoma and two had cutaneous melanoma. Prior anti-PD-1, anti-PD-L1 or anti-CTLA-4 therapy was permitted, and approximately 41% of dose-escalation patients had received checkpoint inhibitors. Among the 50 to 55 dose-escalation patients, approximately 20 had hepatocellular carcinoma, approximately 15 melanoma, 9 renal cell carcinoma and 9 head and neck cancer. Intravenous ivuxolimab was administered to patients every 2 weeks at six dose levels: 0.01, 0.1, 0.3, 1.5, 3 and 10 mg/kg. The dose-escalation cohort was around 83% male with a mean age of 60 years, ranging from roughly 23 to 90.

For this clone: Its antigen is currently not known. No clone much larger than this one lies a single base away; base qualities are absent.

Patients with a history of autoimmune disease or receiving systemic immunosuppression were excluded from the trial. In every dose cohort, peripheral blood was drawn for TCR sequencing at baseline, cycle 4 day 1, and cycle 7 day 1. Samples were obtained from an open-label, multicenter, first-in-human phase I dose-escalation trial of ivuxolimab. The trial enrolled adults with locally advanced or metastatic head and neck squamous cell, hepatocellular, melanoma or renal cell carcinoma. Before TCR sequencing, CD4+ T cells and CD8+ T cells from peripheral blood were sorted into separate populations. What the research found in general, with its limitations: The antigen specificity of the peripheral T cells that underwent clonal expansion was not determined. In the 0.1-3.0 mg/kg groups, partial responders had among the lowest normalized peripheral clonal expansion, particularly in CD8+ T cells. At doses of 0.1 to 3.0 mg/kg, clonal expansion of both CD4+ and CD8+ blood T cells was observed from baseline to week 6. After ivuxolimab, CD8+ T cells had more expanded clones than CD4+ T cells on average. Low levels of normalized T-cell clonal expansion were also seen in some patients who did not respond.

Genomic DNA was extracted from sorted cells for sequencing of the TCRbeta CDR3 region. TCRbeta CDR3 regions were sequenced using the immunoSEQ Assay. TCRdb limited this immuneACCESS table to in-frame rearrangements with V and J called. A share of clones is missing; checked studies link under half to unresolved V genes, and the rest is unexplained. Within this sample are about 110,000 clones, with approximately 89% of them counted one time only. The biggest ten clones account for about 0.28% of the sample. The sequence was obtained from an adult with an advanced solid tumor such as melanoma, head and neck, liver or kidney cancer. Material: CD4+ or CD8+ T cells sorted from blood, obtained in a trial of the OX40 agonist ivuxolimab.

CDR3 reads: CASSLSGGGQETQYF. The bases are TGTGCCAGCAGCCTTAGCGGGGGGGGCCAAGAGACCCAGTACTTC. This chain is built from TRBV4-2 and TRBJ2-5, with 11 bases aligning to TRBD2. The cysteine opens and the phenylalanine closes a CDR3 of 15 amino acids. Just CDR3 DNA is preserved here, 45 bases in frame from base 1. For CDR1 and CDR2, the germline V gene lists LGHNA and YNFKEQ. V loses 4 bases at its end and J loses 1 base; junction bases beyond the gene matches: 2.